This is a list of T cell receptor beta chains from one sample in a study of PD-1 blockade in classical Hodgkin lymphoma. Here immunoSEQ multiplex PCR was the method, and the copy in TCRdb shows in-frame clones only, minus some. The repertoire includes around 65,000 clones, 75% to 90% of them detected once, and about 15% sits in the top ten. Sequencing was performed on peripheral blood mononuclear cells (PBMCs), taken at baseline. All receptors derive from a human donor with classical Hodgkin lymphoma. Both conserved end residues are part of each CDR3. Each record gives: J gene, clone size, V gene, CDR3 length, D gene, CDR3 protein, CDR3 DNA. D genes are given only for firm matches. Size is omitted from some rows. Given values are once, few, many or a class for expanded clones.

TRBJ1-1,once,TRBV27,14,TRBD1,CASSWGTGTGEAFF,TGTGCCAGCAGTTGGGGGACCGGGACAGGGGAAGCTTTCTTT
TRBJ2-1,NA,TRBV7-9,18,NA,CASSSISLLTSSYNEQFF,TGTGCCAGCAGCTCAATATCCCTCCTGACTAGCTCCTACAATGAGCAGTTCTTC
TRBJ2-7,NA,TRBV6-5,14,NA,CASSYSGQYYEQYF,TGTGCCAGCAGTTACTCTGGACAGTATTACGAGCAGTACTTC
TRBJ1-5,once,TRBV6-5,15,NA,CASSYDGRSNQPQHF,TGTGCCAGCAGTTACGATGGTCGGTCCAATCAGCCCCAGCATTTT
TRBJ1-6,NA,TRBV19,14,NA,CASSTGTEFSPLHF,TGTGCCAGTAGTACAGGGACGGAATTCTCACCCCTCCACTTT
TRBJ1-2,NA,TRBV7-6,15,TRBD1,CASSFGTGENGGYTF,TGTGCCAGCAGCTTCGGGACAGGGGAGAATGGTGGCTACACCTTC
TRBJ1-6,few,TRBV5-6,15,NA,CASSLVTAYNSPLHF,TGTGCCAGCAGCTTGGTAACAGCCTATAATTCACCCCTCCACTTT
TRBJ2-2,NA,TRBV18,16,NA,CASSPEGSLDTGELFF,TGTGCCAGCTCACCAGAGGGCAGCTTAGACACCGGGGAGCTGTTTTTT
TRBJ2-7,NA,TRBV30,12,NA,CAWIGGGYEQYF,TGTGCCTGGATCGGGGGAGGATACGAGCAGTACTTC
TRBJ2-3,NA,TRBV5-4,16,NA,CASSLGSPRHQDTQYF,TGTGCCAGCAGCTTGGGAAGCCCCCGACATCAAGATACGCAGTATTTT
TRBJ1-5,NA,TRBV5-6,16,NA,CASSLGPGLSNQPQHF,TGTGCCAGCAGCTTGGGACCGGGACTGAGCAATCAGCCCCAGCATTTT
TRBJ1-6,NA,TRBV19,16,NA,CASSPRRDLGESPLHF,TGTGCCAGTAGTCCTCGCAGAGACCTTGGGGAGTCACCCCTCCACTTT
TRBJ1-5,NA,TRBV6-5,15,NA,CASSFSLTSNQPQHF,TGTGCCAGCAGTTTCTCCCTCACTAGCAATCAGCCCCAGCATTTT
TRBJ1-1,NA,TRBV27,15,NA,CASSLYREDPTGAFF,TGTGCCAGCAGTTTATATAGAGAGGACCCGACCGGAGCTTTCTTT
TRBJ1-2,NA,TRBV2,13,NA,CASSSATNYGYTF,TGTGCCAGCAGTTCGGCCACTAACTATGGCTACACCTTC
TRBJ2-3,NA,TRBV10-1,15,NA,CASSEMGGSTDTQYF,TGCGCCAGCAGTGAAATGGGGGGCAGCACAGATACGCAGTATTTT
TRBJ2-3,NA,TRBV2,14,NA,CASSEVGLADTQYF,TGTGCCAGCAGTGAGGTAGGGCTTGCAGATACGCAGTATTTT
TRBJ2-2,NA,TRBV7-8,16,TRBD2,CASSSSGRGDTGELFF,TGTGCCAGCAGCTCGAGTGGCCGGGGGGACACCGGGGAGCTGTTTTTT
TRBJ1-2,NA,TRBV9,15,TRBD1,CASSVGGTGRYGYTF,TGTGCCAGCAGCGTAGGCGGGACAGGAAGGTATGGCTACACCTTC
TRBJ1-2,NA,TRBV18,11,NA,CASSPGGGYTF,TGTGCCAGCTCACCAGGGGGTGGCTACACCTTC
TRBJ1-3,NA,TRBV4-2,16,TRBD1,CASSLEEDRERNTIYF,TGTGCCAGCAGCCTCGAGGAGGACAGGGAAAGAAACACCATATATTTT
TRBJ1-5,few,TRBV15,16,NA,CATSRSLQGWDQPQHF,TGTGCCACCAGCAGATCCCTACAGGGTTGGGATCAGCCCCAGCATTTT
TRBJ1-1,once,TRBV6-5,14,NA,CASSRRVGAREAFF,TGTGCCAGCAGTCGTCGAGTGGGGGCCCGGGAAGCTTTCTTT
TRBJ2-1,NA,TRBV4-2,15,NA,CASSQDEVQVNEQFF,TGTGCCAGCAGCCAAGATGAGGTACAAGTGAATGAGCAGTTCTTC
TRBJ1-2,NA,TRBV19,14,NA,CASSTRGPTRGYTF,TGTGCCAGTAGTACTCGGGGCCCTACGCGGGGCTACACCTTC
TRBJ1-3,NA,TRBV18,15,NA,CASSPSINSGNTIYF,TGTGCCAGCTCACCGTCGATTAACTCTGGAAACACCATATATTTT